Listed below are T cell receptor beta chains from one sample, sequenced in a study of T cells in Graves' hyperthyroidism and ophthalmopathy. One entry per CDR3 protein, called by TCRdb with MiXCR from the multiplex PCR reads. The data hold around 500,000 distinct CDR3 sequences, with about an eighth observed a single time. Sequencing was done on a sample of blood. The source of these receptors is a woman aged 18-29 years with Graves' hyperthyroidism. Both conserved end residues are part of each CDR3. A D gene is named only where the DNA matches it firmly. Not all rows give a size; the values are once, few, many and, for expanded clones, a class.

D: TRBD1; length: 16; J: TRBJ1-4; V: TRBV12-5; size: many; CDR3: CASGLVRGTGKGKLFF; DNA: TGTGCTAGTGGTTTGGTACGGGGGACAGGGAAAGGAAAACTGTTTTTT
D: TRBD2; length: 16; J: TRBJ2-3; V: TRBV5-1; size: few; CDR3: CASSKGTSGRQDTQYF; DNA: TGCGCCAGCAGCAAGGGGACTAGCGGGAGACAAGATACGCAGTATTTT
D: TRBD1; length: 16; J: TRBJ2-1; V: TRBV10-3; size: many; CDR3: CAISAPTGLSYNEQFF; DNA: TGTGCCATCAGTGCCCCGACAGGGCTCTCCTACAATGAGCAGTTCTTC
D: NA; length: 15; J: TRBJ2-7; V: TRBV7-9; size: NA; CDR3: CASSLPGTLAHEQYF; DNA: TGTGCCAGCAGCTTACCCGGGACACTCGCTCACGAGCAGTACTTC
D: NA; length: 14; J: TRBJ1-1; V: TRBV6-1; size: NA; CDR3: CASRKGSGNTEAFF; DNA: TGTGCCAGCAGGAAGGGATCCGGAAACACTGAAGCTTTCTTT
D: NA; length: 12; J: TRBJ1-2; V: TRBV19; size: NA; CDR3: CASSINGYGYTF; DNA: TGTGCCAGTAGTATTAATGGGTATGGCTACACCTTC
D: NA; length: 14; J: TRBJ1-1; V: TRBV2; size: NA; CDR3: CASSEEGKFTEAFF; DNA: TGTGCCAGCAGTGAAGAGGGCAAATTCACTGAAGCTTTCTTT
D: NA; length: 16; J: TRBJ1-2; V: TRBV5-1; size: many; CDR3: CASSPSLTAKYMSYTF; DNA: TGCGCCAGCAGCCCCTCCCTGACAGCAAAGTATATGAGCTACACCTTC
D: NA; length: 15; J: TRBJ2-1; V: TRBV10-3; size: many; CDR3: CAISESAQRINEQFF; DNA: TGTGCCATCAGTGAGTCAGCACAGAGAATCAATGAGCAGTTCTTC
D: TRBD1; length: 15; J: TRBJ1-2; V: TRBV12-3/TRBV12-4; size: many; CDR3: CASSPTGGPLYGYTF; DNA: TGTGCCAGCAGTCCTACAGGGGGCCCATTATATGGCTACACCTTC
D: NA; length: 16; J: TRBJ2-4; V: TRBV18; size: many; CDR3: CASSPPTTLAKNIQYF; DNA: TGTGCCAGCTCCCCGCCGACAACGCTAGCCAAAAACATTCAGTACTTC
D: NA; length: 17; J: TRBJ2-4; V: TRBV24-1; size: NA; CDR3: CATSAMRAGLAKNIQYF; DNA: TGTGCCACCAGTGCTATGAGGGCAGGGCTAGCCAAAAACATTCAGTACTTC
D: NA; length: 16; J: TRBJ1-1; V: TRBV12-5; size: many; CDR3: CASGFGGVGGNTEAFF; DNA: TGTGCTAGTGGTTTCGGGGGGGTCGGCGGGAACACTGAAGCTTTCTTT
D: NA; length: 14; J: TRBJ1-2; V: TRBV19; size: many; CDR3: CASSGAGAPHGYTF; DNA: TGTGCCAGTAGTGGCGCGGGGGCGCCCCATGGCTACACCTTC
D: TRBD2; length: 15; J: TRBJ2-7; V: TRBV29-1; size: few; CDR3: CSVVFSGSIFGEQYF; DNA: TGCAGCGTTGTGTTTAGCGGGAGCATTTTCGGCGAGCAGTACTTC
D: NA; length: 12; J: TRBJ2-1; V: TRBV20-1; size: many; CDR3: CSARVPNNEQFF; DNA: TGCAGTGCTAGAGTGCCAAACAATGAGCAGTTCTTC
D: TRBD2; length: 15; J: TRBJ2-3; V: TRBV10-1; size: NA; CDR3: CASSEEAGERIGQYF; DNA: TGCGCCAGCAGTGAGGAGGCGGGAGAGAGGATCGGGCAGTATTTT
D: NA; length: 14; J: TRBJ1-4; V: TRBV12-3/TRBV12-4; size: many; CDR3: CASSLAETNEKLFF; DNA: TGTGCCAGCAGTTTGGCCGAGACTAATGAAAAACTGTTTTTT
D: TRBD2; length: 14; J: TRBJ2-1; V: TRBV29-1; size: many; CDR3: CSVEVGLAGNEQFF; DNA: TGCAGCGTTGAAGTGGGACTAGCGGGGAATGAGCAGTTCTTC
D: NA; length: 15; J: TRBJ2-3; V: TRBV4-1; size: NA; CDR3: CASSQVTGVTDTQYF; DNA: TGCGCCAGCAGCCAAGTAACGGGAGTAACAGATACGCAGTATTTT
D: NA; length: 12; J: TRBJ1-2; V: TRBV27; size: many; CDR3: CASSTGNYGYTF; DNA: TGTGCCAGCAGTACAGGGAACTATGGCTACACCTTC
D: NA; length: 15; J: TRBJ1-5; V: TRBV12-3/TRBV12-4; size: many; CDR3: CASSLVSDGDQPQHF; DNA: TGTGCCAGCAGTTTAGTCTCGGATGGGGATCAGCCCCAGCATTTT
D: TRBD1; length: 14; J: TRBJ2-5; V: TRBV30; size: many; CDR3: CAWSGGTEQETQYF; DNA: TGTGCCTGGAGTGGAGGGACAGAACAAGAGACCCAGTACTTC
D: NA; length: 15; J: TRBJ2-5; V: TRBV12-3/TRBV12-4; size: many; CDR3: CASSLMDVKQETQYF; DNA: TGTGCCAGCAGCTTGATGGACGTCAAGCAAGAGACCCAGTACTTC
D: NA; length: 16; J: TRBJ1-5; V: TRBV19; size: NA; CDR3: CASTPQATGLNQPQHF; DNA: TGTGCCAGTACCCCGCAAGCGACAGGACTAAATCAGCCCCAGCATTTT
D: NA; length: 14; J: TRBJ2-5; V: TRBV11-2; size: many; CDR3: CASSLTRVGETQYF; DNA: TGTGCCAGCAGCTTAACGCGGGTGGGGGAGACCCAGTACTTC
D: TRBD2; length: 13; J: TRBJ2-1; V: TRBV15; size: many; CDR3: CATREGAYNEQFF; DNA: TGTGCCACCCGGGAGGGCGCCTACAATGAGCAGTTCTTC
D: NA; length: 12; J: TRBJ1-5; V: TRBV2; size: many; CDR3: CASTGGNQPQHF; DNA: TGTGCCAGCACAGGCGGCAATCAGCCCCAGCATTTT
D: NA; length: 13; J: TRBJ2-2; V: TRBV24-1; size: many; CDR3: CATGGRRTGELFF; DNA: TGTGCCACGGGGGGTAGGAGGACCGGGGAGCTGTTTTTT
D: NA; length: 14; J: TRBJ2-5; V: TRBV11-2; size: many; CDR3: CASSLDPHQETQYF; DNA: TGTGCCAGCAGCTTAGACCCCCACCAAGAGACCCAGTACTTC
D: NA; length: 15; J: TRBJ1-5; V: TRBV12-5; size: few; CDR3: CASGLSGYSNQPQHF; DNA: TGTGCTAGTGGTTTGAGTGGTTATAGCAATCAGCCCCAGCATTTT
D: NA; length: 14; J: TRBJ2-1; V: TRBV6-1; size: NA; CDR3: CATIRAEPYNEQFF; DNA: TGTGCCACTATAAGGGCAGAACCCTACAATGAGCAGTTCTTC
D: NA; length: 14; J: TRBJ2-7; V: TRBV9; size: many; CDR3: CASSVRQDSYEQYF; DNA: TGTGCCAGCAGCGTCCGTCAAGACTCCTACGAGCAGTACTTC
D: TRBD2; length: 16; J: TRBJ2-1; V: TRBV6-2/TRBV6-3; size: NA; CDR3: CASTIGTSGAYNEQFF; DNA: TGTGCCAGCACTATAGGGACTAGCGGGGCCTACAATGAGCAGTTCTTC
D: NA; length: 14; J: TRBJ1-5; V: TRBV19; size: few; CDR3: CASSKKGRNQPQHF; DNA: TGTGCCAGTAGTAAGAAAGGGCGGAATCAGCCCCAGCATTTT
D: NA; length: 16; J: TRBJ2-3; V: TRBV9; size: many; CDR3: CASSVTGTQFTDTQYF; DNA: TGTGCCAGCAGCGTAACTGGGACACAATTTACAGATACGCAGTATTTT
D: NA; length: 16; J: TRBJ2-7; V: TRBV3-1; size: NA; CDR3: CASSPGLTRGSYEQYF; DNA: TGTGCCAGCAGTCCAGGGCTCACTAGGGGTTCCTACGAGCAGTACTTC
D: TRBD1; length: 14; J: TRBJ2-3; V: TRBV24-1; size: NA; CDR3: CATSTGGSTDTQYF; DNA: TGTGCCACCTCTACAGGGGGGAGCACAGATACGCAGTATTTT
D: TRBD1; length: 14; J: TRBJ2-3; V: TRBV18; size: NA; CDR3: CGSSPGQASDTQYF; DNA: TGTGGCAGCTCACCGGGACAGGCTTCAGATACGCAGTATTTT
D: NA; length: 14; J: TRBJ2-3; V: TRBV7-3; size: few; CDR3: CASSFAGGPDTQYF; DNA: TGTGCCAGCAGCTTCGCCGGAGGGCCCGATACGCAGTATTTT
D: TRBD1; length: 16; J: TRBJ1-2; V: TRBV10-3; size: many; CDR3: CAISPGQGPFNYGYTF; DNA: TGTGCCATCAGCCCCGGACAGGGGCCCTTTAACTATGGCTACACCTTC
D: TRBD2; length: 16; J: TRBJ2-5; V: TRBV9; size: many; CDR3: CASSVGVAGFQETQYF; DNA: TGTGCCAGCAGCGTAGGGGTAGCGGGGTTCCAAGAGACCCAGTACTTC
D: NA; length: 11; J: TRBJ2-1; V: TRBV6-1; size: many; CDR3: CASSDEGEQFF; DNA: TGTGCCAGCAGTGACGAGGGTGAGCAGTTCTTC
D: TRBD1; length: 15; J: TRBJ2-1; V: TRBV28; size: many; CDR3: CASSVAGQVYNEQFF; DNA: TGTGCCAGCAGTGTTGCGGGACAGGTTTACAATGAGCAGTTCTTC
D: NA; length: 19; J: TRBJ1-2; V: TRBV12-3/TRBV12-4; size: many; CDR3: CASSFSWSARAQFNYGYTF; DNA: TGTGCCAGCAGTTTTTCATGGTCGGCTCGCGCGCAATTTAACTATGGCTACACCTTC
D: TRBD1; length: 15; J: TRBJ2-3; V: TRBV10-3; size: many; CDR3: CAIRLGTASTDTQYF; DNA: TGTGCCATCAGGCTTGGGACAGCCAGCACAGATACGCAGTATTTT
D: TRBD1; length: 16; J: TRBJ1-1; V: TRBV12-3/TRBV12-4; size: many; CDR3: CASIPFSRGGNTEAFF; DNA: TGTGCCAGCATTCCCTTCTCCAGGGGGGGGAACACTGAAGCTTTCTTT
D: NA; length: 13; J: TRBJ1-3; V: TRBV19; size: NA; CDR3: CASRSTGRNTIYF; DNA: TGTGCCAGTAGATCAACCGGACGAAACACCATATATTTT
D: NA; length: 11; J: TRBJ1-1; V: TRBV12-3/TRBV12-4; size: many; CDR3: CASTDGTEAFF; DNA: TGTGCCAGCACCGATGGGACTGAAGCTTTCTTT
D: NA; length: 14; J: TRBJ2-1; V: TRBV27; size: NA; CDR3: CASGGGGRSGEQFF; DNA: TGTGCCAGCGGGGGCGGCGGGCGCTCTGGGGAGCAGTTCTTC
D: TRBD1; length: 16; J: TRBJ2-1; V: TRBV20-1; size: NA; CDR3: CSASNQDRGLYNEQFF; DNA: TGCAGTGCTAGTAATCAGGACAGGGGGCTCTACAATGAGCAGTTCTTC
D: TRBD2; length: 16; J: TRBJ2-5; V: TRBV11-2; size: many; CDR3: CASSRGTSGNWETQYF; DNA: TGTGCCAGCAGCCGCGGGACTAGCGGGAATTGGGAGACCCAGTACTTC
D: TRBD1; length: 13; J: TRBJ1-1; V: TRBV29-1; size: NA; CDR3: CSIVGTANTEAFF; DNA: TGCAGCATTGTAGGGACAGCGAACACTGAAGCTTTCTTT
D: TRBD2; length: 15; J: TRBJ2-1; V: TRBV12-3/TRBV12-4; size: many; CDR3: CASSPGGGMYNEQFF; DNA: TGTGCCAGCAGTCCCGGGGGGGGAATGTACAATGAGCAGTTCTTC
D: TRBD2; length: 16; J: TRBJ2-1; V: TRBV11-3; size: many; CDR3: CASSLGAAGVPNEQFF; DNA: TGTGCCAGCAGCTTAGGTGCCGCGGGAGTACCCAATGAGCAGTTCTTC